The 2 T cell receptor beta chains given below trace back to one sample, sequenced in a study of CD8 T cells in Susac syndrome. With random hexamers, roughly 0.5 to 1 ug RNA was reverse transcribed. MiXCR, run by TCRdb on the immunoSEQ multiplex PCR reads, gives a single entry per CDR3 protein. This sample has about 300,000 distinct CDR3 sequences; approximately 91% occur once, and the top ten carry about 0.17%. The sample consisted of CD8+ T cells from PBMCs. All receptors come from a human donor with multiple sclerosis.

The rearrangement links TRBV7-2 to TRBJ2-3; 9 bases are a match to TRBD2. The CDR3 is 15 amino acids. V gave up 4 bases and J gave up 4 bases; unmatched junction bases: 6. Germline assignment: CDR1 SGHTA and CDR2 FQGNSA. The CDR3 nucleotides read TGTGCCAGCAGCTCAACTAGCGGGCAGGCAGATACGCAGTATTTT. It is translated as CASSSTSGQADTQYF.

CDR3: CASRGTGSRGSPLHF. Written as DNA, the CDR3 is TGTGCCAGCAGGGGGACAGGGTCACGAGGATCACCCCTCCACTTT. This chain links TRBV28 with TRBJ1-6; 9 bases are a match to TRBD1. Germline V gene data show CDR1 as MDHEN and CDR2 as SYDVKM. This CDR3 is 15 amino acids long. Unmatched junction bases numbered 10, after V lost 6 bases and J lost 10 bases.